Listed below are T cell receptor beta chains from one sample, sequenced in a study of T-cell memory formation after mild COVID-19. TCRdb used MiXCR to reprocess the 5' RACE reads, holding one entry per CDR3 protein. The sample carries about 250,000 distinct CDR3 sequences, 16% recorded once. Sequencing was performed on PBMCs or a T cell subset sorted from them (not recorded which). These receptors came from a man aged 18 to 30 who had mild COVID-19 (a few samples of this study predate the infection). Cell type and time point are not known. CDR3s include the opening cysteine and the closing phenylalanine or tryptophan. The order of the fields is V gene, J gene, D gene, clone size, CDR3 DNA, CDR3 protein. D genes are given only for firm matches. Some rows mark clone size as missing; the rest say once, few, many or name a class of expanded clone.

TRBV28	TRBJ1-5	TRBD1	.	TGTGCCAGCAGTACCCACCGGACAGGGGTCAATCAGCCCCAGCATTTT	CASSTHRTGVNQPQHF
TRBV7-3	TRBJ2-1	TRBD2	few	TGTGCCAGCAGCTTAACCAGCGGGGGGGCGTCGGGTGAGCAGTTCTTC	CASSLTSGGASGEQFF
TRBV7-2	TRBJ2-7	TRBD2	few	TGTGCCAGCAGCCCCCGGGACTATAAATACGAGCAGTACTTC	CASSPRDYKYEQYF
TRBV6-5	TRBJ1-1	.	few	TGTGCCAGCAGGAGCACCCTTACGAGTACTGAAGCTTTCTTT	CASRSTLTSTEAFF
TRBV11-2	TRBJ1-4	TRBD1	few	TGTGCCAGCAGCTCTTTACAGGGGGAGAATGAAAAACTGTTTTTT	CASSSLQGENEKLFF
TRBV5-1	TRBJ1-3	.	few	TGCGCCAGCAGCTTGGCCAGCTCTGGAAACACCATATATTTT	CASSLASSGNTIYF
TRBV5-1	TRBJ2-5	.	.	TGCGCCAGCAGCACGGGGGGCGGCCAAGAGACCCAGTACTTC	CASSTGGGQETQYF
TRBV5-1	TRBJ2-5	TRBD2	.	TGCGCCAGCAGCTCACTAGCGGTTCAAGAGACCCAGTACTTC	CASSSLAVQETQYF
TRBV7-2	TRBJ2-1	TRBD2	.	TGTGCCAGCAGCGTAGGACTAGCGGGGGATCCCCCGGTCCATGAGCAGTTCTTC	CASSVGLAGDPPVHEQFF
TRBV7-2	TRBJ2-5	.	.	TGTGCCAGCAGCTTAGTGTCTTCCAGGGGAAGGGGACAAGAGACCCAGTACTTC	CASSLVSSRGRGQETQYF
TRBV20-1	TRBJ2-5	.	.	TGCAGTGCTACCCTTGCAAGGACGCAAGAGACCCAGTACTTC	CSATLARTQETQYF
TRBV5-6	TRBJ2-3	TRBD2	.	TGTGCCAGCAGCTTAAGGGAGGGTACGCAGTATTTT	CASSLREGTQYF
TRBV11-2	TRBJ1-2	.	few	TGTGCCAGCAGCCCGTCGGGCTCCAAATATGGCTACACCTTC	CASSPSGSKYGYTF
TRBV6-2/TRBV6-3	TRBJ1-2	.	few	TGTGCCAGCAGTTCACAGGGACCCTATGGCTACACCTTC	CASSSQGPYGYTF
TRBV19	TRBJ2-6	.	few	TGTGCCAGTACCAGGGGACCCCTCTCTGGGGCCAACGTCCTGACTTTC	CASTRGPLSGANVLTF
TRBV18	TRBJ2-7	.	few	TGTGCCAGCTCCCGGCCGGACGAAATTGAGCAGTACTTC	CASSRPDEIEQYF
TRBV5-1	TRBJ2-7	TRBD1	few	TGCGCCAGCAGCTTTACCGCCGGGACAGCCTCCTACGAGCAGTACTTC	CASSFTAGTASYEQYF
TRBV7-2	TRBJ1-1	.	.	TGTGCCAGCAGCTTAGTGATTGGGTCGGGTGAAGCTTTCTTT	CASSLVIGSGEAFF
TRBV4-1	TRBJ2-3	TRBD1	few	TGCGCCAGCAGCCAGCCGGGACAGGGCTCGTCAGATACGCAGTATTTT	CASSQPGQGSSDTQYF
TRBV11-3	TRBJ1-6	TRBD1	.	TGTGCCAGCAGCTTAGAATCCGGGACAGGGGTTCCCAGCTCCTATAATTCACCCCTCCACTTT	CASSLESGTGVPSSYNSPLHF
TRBV12-3/TRBV12-4	TRBJ1-1	.	.	TGTGCCAGCAGTTTTCCCGTGGACACTGAAGCTTTCTTT	CASSFPVDTEAFF
TRBV18	TRBJ2-2	TRBD1	.	TGTGCCAGCTCATTACGACAGGGAAACACCGGGGAGCTGTTTTTT	CASSLRQGNTGELFF
TRBV29-1	TRBJ1-2	.	once	TGCAGCGTTGAAAATCAGGGGATTGGCTATGGCTACACCTTC	CSVENQGIGYGYTF
TRBV5-1	TRBJ2-5	TRBD2	few	TGCGCCAGCAGCTTGGAAGCGGGGAGCCGGGAGACCCAGTACTTC	CASSLEAGSRETQYF
TRBV11-1	TRBJ1-2	.	.	TGTGCCAGCAGCGTTATTGACAGACCCTATGGCTACACCTTC	CASSVIDRPYGYTF
TRBV12-3/TRBV12-4	TRBJ2-3	TRBD2	few	TGTGCCAGCAGTTTAGCTAGCGGGGGCCGCACAGATACGCAGTATTTT	CASSLASGGRTDTQYF
TRBV24-1	TRBJ1-5	.	many	TGTGCCACCAGTCATCGCCTGGGTAATCAGCCCCAGCATTTT	CATSHRLGNQPQHF
TRBV12-3/TRBV12-4	TRBJ1-1	.	.	TGTGCCAGCAGCTTCCCTGGGGGGGGCCCGCGGGCTGAAGCTTTCTTT	CASSFPGGGPRAEAFF
TRBV5-1	TRBJ1-1	TRBD1	few	TGCGCCAGCAGCCCCCACACAGGGGAGCGCACTGAAGCTTTCTTT	CASSPHTGERTEAFF
TRBV11-2	TRBJ2-5	.	.	TGTGCCAGCAGGGTACAGGGGTCCGGGGGAGAGACCCAGTACTTC	CASRVQGSGGETQYF
TRBV5-1	TRBJ1-2	.	.	TGCGCCAGCAAAGATTCAGGGGGCTACACCTTC	CASKDSGGYTF
TRBV30	TRBJ2-3	TRBD2	.	TGTGCCTGGAGTTTCGGGACTAGAAGGTCGGCTACGCAGTATTTT	CAWSFGTRRSATQYF
TRBV28	TRBJ2-3	TRBD1	few	TGTGCCAGCGCCGCCCCAGGGGGTTATACAGATACGCAGTATTTT	CASAAPGGYTDTQYF
TRBV29-1	TRBJ2-6	.	.	TGCAGCGTTGCATCCACGGTTGACGTCCTGACTTTC	CSVASTVDVLTF
TRBV7-9	TRBJ1-5	.	few	TGTGCCAGCAGCTTGGGGGCGGGTTCGGGCAATCAGCCCCAGCATTTT	CASSLGAGSGNQPQHF
TRBV11-2	TRBJ2-1	.	.	TGTGCCAGCAGCGCTTCCCAGCGCTACAATGAGCAGTTCTTC	CASSASQRYNEQFF
TRBV9	TRBJ2-3	.	.	TGTGCCAGCAGCGTAACAGGGTATAGCTCGGATACGCAGTATTTT	CASSVTGYSSDTQYF
TRBV20-1	TRBJ1-1	.	.	TGCAGTGCCAGAACAACAACCAGGGGTCTCACTGAAGCTTTCTTT	CSARTTTRGLTEAFF
TRBV20-1	TRBJ2-2	.	few	TGCAGTGCTAGAGATCCCGGGGGGAACACCGGGGAGCTGTTTTTT	CSARDPGGNTGELFF
TRBV4-1	TRBJ1-5	TRBD1	many	TGCGCCAGCAGCCAAGGGACAGGGGGGAATCAGCCCCAGCATTTT	CASSQGTGGNQPQHF
TRBV5-4	TRBJ2-3	.	.	TGTGCCAGCAGCTTGACTACGCCGGGCACAGATACGCAGTATTTT	CASSLTTPGTDTQYF